The 30 T cell receptor beta chains in this list originate from one sample, sequenced in a study of blood T cell repertoires in COVID-19. TCRdb keeps only in-frame clones here, not all; method: immunoSEQ multiplex PCR. The sample yields about 130,000 clones, more than 70% seen once. Material for sequencing was peripheral blood. All receptors derive from a woman at least 80 years old with acute or convalescent COVID-19.

The rearrangement links TRBV19 to TRBJ2-3; D uncertain. The V gene's germline CDR1 is LNHDA and CDR2 SQIVND (reference sequence). The germline V and J ends were trimmed by 6 bases and 3 bases, with 4 bases remaining between them. This CDR3 is 11 amino acids long. The CDR3 DNA reads TGTGCCAGTAGGCGAACAGATACGCAGTATTTT. As protein: CASRRTDTQYF.

This chain joins TRBV19 and TRBJ1-1; D possibly corresponds to TRBD1 (5 bases). V lost 5 bases and J 5 bases, leaving 12 bases between the germline ends. Germline V gene sequence: CDR1 LNHDA, CDR2 SQIVND (reference sequence). The CDR3 loop spans 13 amino acids. The CDR3 DNA follows: TGTGCCAGTAGTTATGGGGGAGGAACTGAAGCTTTCTTT. Its translation is CASSYGGGTEAFF.

The rearrangement joins TRBV6-1 to TRBJ2-3; D might be TRBD2 (6 bases). Germline V gene data show CDR1 as MNHNS and CDR2 as SASEGT. This CDR3 region has 15 residues. V was pared by 3 bases and J by 5 bases, with 15 bases between. CDR3 nucleotide sequence: TGTGCCAGCAGTGATCGTAGACTAGTAGTAGATACGCAGTATTTT. Translating it yields CASSDRRLVVDTQYF.

The chain combines TRBV9 with TRBJ1-5; 7 bases fit TRBD1. Germline V gene sequence: CDR1 SGDLS, CDR2 YYNGEE. The CDR3 has 15 amino acids. The V segment lost 0 bases and the J segment 5 bases; nucleotides outside the gene matches: 5. The CDR3 sequence is CASSVGQGVYQPQHF. The CDR3 DNA follows: TGTGCCAGCAGCGTAGGTCAGGGGGTCTATCAGCCCCAGCATTTT.

This chain connects TRBV4-2 to TRBJ2-4; D is possibly TRBD2 (5 bases). Germline-derived CDR1 and CDR2 are LGHNA and YNFKEQ. V was trimmed by 4 bases and J by 3 bases, leaving 16 bases between them. The CDR3 spans 16 residues. The CDR3 nucleotides are TGTGCCAGCAGCCCCGCGGGCGACCGGGGCAAAAACATTCAGTACTTC. It translates to CASSPAGDRGKNIQYF.

The rearrangement joins TRBV6-5 to TRBJ1-6; TRBD1 aligns across 10 bases. The CDR3 contains 13 residues. Germline V lookup: CDR1 MNHEY, CDR2 SVGAGI. V lost 6 bases, J lost 9 bases, and 2 bases stayed unmatched. The CDR3 reads CASSGQGGSPLHF. In DNA form, the CDR3 reads TGTGCCAGCAGCGGACAGGGGGGTTCACCCCTCCACTTT.

This chain connects TRBV5-1 to TRBJ2-1; 9 bases map to TRBD2. The ends lost 6 bases at V and 7 bases at J; junction bases unmatched: 8. This CDR3 is 14 amino acids long. Germline loops: CDR1 SGHRS, CDR2 YFSETQ. CDR3 region: CASIGGGAGNEQFF. The CDR3 DNA is TGCGCCAGCATTGGCGGGGGGGCAGGGAATGAGCAGTTCTTC. The full variable domain, rest sourced from reference TRBV5-1 and TRBJ2-1, is KAGVTQTPRYLIKTRGQQVTLSCSPISGHRSVSWYQQTPGQGLQFLFEYFSETQRNKGNFPGRFSGRQFSNSRSEMNVSTLELGDSALYLCASIGGGAGNEQFFGPGTRLTVL.

The chain uses TRBV19 and TRBJ1-5; D remains unclear. Trimming stripped 1 base from V and 5 bases from J, with 9 bases between. The CDR3 loop spans 14 amino acids. The germline gives CDR1 LNHDA, CDR2 SQIVND (reference sequence). The CDR3 DNA sequence: TGTGCCAGTAGTATAGTGGGCAGCTATCAGCCCCAGCATTTT. It encodes CASSIVGSYQPQHF.

The V call is TRBV5-1, the J call TRBJ2-5; no definite D call. V gave up 2 bases and J gave up 4 bases, with 12 bases separating them. Germline values: CDR1 SGHRS, CDR2 YFSETQ. CDR3 length: 14 residues. The DNA of the CDR3 is TGCGCCAGCAGCTTATCTGGCAGTATAGAGACCCAGTACTTC. It codes for CASSLSGSIETQYF. The full variable domain, rest sourced from reference TRBV5-1 and TRBJ2-5, is KAGVTQTPRYLIKTRGQQVTLSCSPISGHRSVSWYQQTPGQGLQFLFEYFSETQRNKGNFPGRFSGRQFSNSRSEMNVSTLELGDSALYLCASSLSGSIETQYFGPGTRLLVL.

The chain combines TRBV5-1 with TRBJ1-6, with D perhaps TRBD1 (5 bases). V was pared by 4 bases and J by 7 bases, with 12 bases between. This CDR3 spans 14 amino acids. Germline CDR1 reads SGHRS; CDR2 reads YFSETQ. The CDR3 reads CASSEGQPNSPLHF. CDR3 nucleotides: TGCGCCAGCAGCGAAGGACAACCAAATTCACCCCTCCACTTT.

This clone was observed a single time. This rearrangement joins TRBV18 to TRBJ1-4, with a tentative D call TRBD1 (6 bases). This CDR3 has 13 residues. From germline, CDR1 is KGHSH and CDR2 LQKENI. The V gene lost 3 bases and the J gene lost 8 bases, with 10 bases spanning the gap. The CDR3 spells CASSPAGQEKLFF. Written as DNA, the CDR3 is TGTGCCAGCTCACCCGCCGGACAGGAAAAACTGTTTTTT.

V is TRBV27 and J is TRBJ1-1; no clear D gene. CDR3 length equals 14 residues. The V and J ends lost 3 bases and 11 bases respectively, with 19 bases between them. Germline V gives CDR1 MNHEY, CDR2 SMNVEV (reference sequence). This CDR3 is CASSFTPFGEGAFF. The CDR3, as DNA: TGTGCCAGCAGTTTTACCCCGTTCGGGGAGGGTGCTTTCTTT.

The rearrangement uses TRBV5-4 and TRBJ2-6, with D uncertain. V lost 2 bases and J lost 0, with 6 bases in between. This CDR3 has 15 amino acids. Germline CDR1 is SGHNT and CDR2 is YYREEE (reference sequence). The CDR3 is CASSLYPSGANVLTF. The CDR3, as DNA: TGTGCCAGCAGCTTATATCCCTCTGGGGCCAACGTCCTGACTTTC.

V and J are TRBV10-3 and TRBJ2-6, with TRBD1 matching 10 bases. The CDR3 consists of 16 residues. V dropped 6 bases and J dropped 1; count of bases not matched to a gene: 3. Germline V gene data show CDR1 as ENHRY and CDR2 as SYGVKD. The CDR3 DNA reads TGTGCCATCAGACCGGGACAGGGGTCTGGGGCCAACGTCCTGACTTTC. It is translated as CAIRPGQGSGANVLTF.

This chain connects TRBV3-1 (or the pseudogene TRBV3-2) to TRBJ2-1, with D perhaps TRBD1 (6 bases). Trimming removed 5 bases from V and 9 bases from J, with 17 bases in between. Germline CDR1 is LGHDT and CDR2 is YNNKEL (reference sequence). This CDR3 is 14 amino acids long. The CDR3 DNA is TGTGCCAGCAGCAGGGGGACACCCCCCACTGAGCAGTTCTTC. Amino acid sequence: CASSRGTPPTEQFF.

This rearrangement joins TRBV27 to TRBJ1-2; no firm D call. Germline V lookup: CDR1 MNHEY, CDR2 SMNVEV (reference sequence). The V gene lost 5 bases and the J gene lost 4 bases, with 23 bases spanning the gap. The length of the CDR3 is 17 residues. In nucleotides, the CDR3 is TGTGCCAGCAGTCCCCACAGTATTACACCGCTACCCTATGGCTACACCTTC. Translation: CASSPHSITPLPYGYTF.

The V and J genes are TRBV20-1 and TRBJ1-2; D unclear. Germline CDR1 DFQATT, CDR2 SNEGSKA (reference sequence). CDR3 length equals 11 residues. Between the trimmed V and J ends, which lost 8 bases and 2 bases, there was a span of 9 bases. CDR3 sequence reads: CSYSLNYGYTF. The CDR3 DNA reads as TGCAGTTACAGCTTGAACTATGGCTACACCTTC.

This clone was seen only a few times. The V gene is TRBV2, the J gene TRBJ2-2, with unresolved D. V lost 2 bases, J lost 7 bases, and 8 bases lay in between. Germline values: CDR1 SNHLY, CDR2 FYNNEI. The CDR3 is made up of 13 amino acids. As DNA, the CDR3 is TGTGCCAGCAGTGAACTGTCCAGCGGGGAGCTGTTTTTT. Its translation is CASSELSSGELFF.

DNA of the CDR3: TGTGCCAGCAGCCCGGGGACTAGATTAGAGACCCAGTACTTC. This sequence encodes CASSPGTRLETQYF. The chain uses TRBV3-1 (or the pseudogene TRBV3-2) and TRBJ2-5; 8 bases match TRBD2. This CDR3 has 14 amino acids. Trimming took 4 bases from V and 4 from J; bases not matched to a gene: 5. Germline CDR1 and CDR2: LGHDT and YNNKEL (reference sequence).

This clone was observed a few times. The chain has TRBV9 and TRBJ2-7; D is possibly TRBD1 (5 bases). Germline loops: CDR1 SGDLS, CDR2 YYNGEE. V shed 3 bases and J shed 4 bases, with 11 bases lying between them. This CDR3 is built from 13 residues. The CDR3 region is CASSARRVYEQYF. CDR3 sequence (DNA): TGTGCCAGCAGCGCCCGCAGGGTTTACGAGCAGTACTTC.

The chain couples TRBV7-3 to TRBJ2-5; possible D gene TRBD2, 6 bases. The CDR3 is 13 residues long. Germline V gene lookup returns CDR1 SGHTA and CDR2 FQGTGA. V was clipped by 2 bases and J by 5 bases, with 9 bases between them. The DNA for the CDR3 is TGTGCCAGCAGCTTATCTAGCGATGAGACCCAGTACTTC. Encoded protein: CASSLSSDETQYF.

The gene calls are TRBV6-5 and TRBJ2-7; TRBD1 matches 8 bases. From germline, CDR1 is MNHEY and CDR2 SVGAGI. J was trimmed by 0 bases and V by 5 bases; bases with no gene match: 3. The CDR3 covers 14 residues. The CDR3, as DNA: TGTGCCAGCAGTAGGACAGGGTCCTCCTACGAGCAGTACTTC. Translation: CASSRTGSSYEQYF.

This clone was seen more than once but under ten times. This chain's CDR3 is CASSNRDRVYSGANVLTF. CDR3 DNA sequence: TGTGCCAGCAGCAATAGGGACAGAGTATACTCTGGGGCCAACGTCCTGACTTTC. V is TRBV21-1 and J is TRBJ2-6; the D call TRBD1 from the table was never checked on the DNA. TRBV21-1 is shown as a pseudogene. The CDR3 consists of 18 residues.

CDR3 bases: TGCAGCGTTCAGGTGGGACAGGGAAATGAAAAACTGTTTTTT. Its protein is CSVQVGQGNEKLFF. The chain recombines TRBV29-1 with TRBJ1-4; 9 bases align to TRBD1. From germline, CDR1 is SQVTM and CDR2 ANQGSEA. With V trimmed by 5 bases and J by 5 bases, 6 bases remained unmatched. This CDR3 region has 14 residues.

The V call is TRBV5-1, the J call TRBJ2-2; 10 bases fit TRBD2. The V segment lost 2 bases and the J segment 2 bases; nucleotides outside the gene matches: 3. The germline gives CDR1 SGHRS, CDR2 YFSETQ. CDR3 length equals 16 residues. For the CDR3, the DNA is TGCGCCAGCAGCTTCGGACTAGCGGCTAACACCGGGGAGCTGTTTTTT. Amino acid sequence: CASSFGLAANTGELFF.

This clone has more than one count but fewer than ten. The genes are TRBV9 and TRBJ1-1, with D unresolved. The CDR3 is made up of 13 amino acids. Trimming took off 4 bases at V and 1 base at J, with 8 bases between the two ends. In germline, CDR1 is SGDLS, CDR2 YYNGEE. CDR3 amino acids: CASSFNGNTEAFF. The CDR3 bases are TGTGCCAGCAGCTTCAACGGGAACACTGAAGCTTTCTTT.

V and J are TRBV11-3 and TRBJ2-1; 10 bases are shared with TRBD2. V lost 5 bases, J lost 15 bases, and 13 bases stayed unmatched. The CDR3 totals 14 residues. Looked up from germline, CDR1 is SGHNT and CDR2 is YENEEA. CDR3 nucleotide sequence: TGTGCCAGCAGCCCCCAACCCTCTAGCGGGAGCCTGTTCTTC. It specifies CASSPQPSSGSLFF.

The chain recombines TRBV2 with TRBJ2-1; D might be TRBD2 (6 bases). The CDR3 contains 13 residues. Trimming removed 8 bases from V and 1 base from J, with 9 bases in between. The germline V gene encodes CDR1 SNHLY and CDR2 FYNNEI. CDR3: CASRERSYNEQFF. The CDR3 DNA reads TGTGCCAGCCGGGAGAGGTCCTACAATGAGCAGTTCTTC. Filled out from reference TRBV2 and TRBJ2-1, the complete variable domain reads EPEVTQTPSHQVTQMGQEVILRCVPISNHLYFYWYRQILGQKVEFLVSFYNNEISEKSEIFDDQFSVERPDGSNFTLKIRSTKLEDSAMYFCASRERSYNEQFFGPGTRLTVL.

This clone was picked up a small number of times. The chain recombines TRBV18 with TRBJ1-2; no reliable D call. The ends were cut back, 5 bases at V and 0 bases at J, with 13 bases in the middle. This CDR3 is 15 amino acids long. Germline CDR1 and CDR2: KGHSH and LQKENI. Here the CDR3 DNA reads TGTGCCAGCTCAACCCCAGCAGGAACTAACTATGGCTACACCTTC. It yields the protein CASSTPAGTNYGYTF.

The chain links TRBV19 to TRBJ1-4, with D unresolved. Germline values: CDR1 LNHDA, CDR2 SQIVND (reference sequence). The CDR3 loop spans 15 amino acids. V dropped 3 bases and J dropped 8 bases, with 16 bases sitting between them. The CDR3 loop reads CASSIGLRTREKLFF. The CDR3 DNA follows: TGTGCCAGTAGTATCGGTCTACGAACTAGGGAAAAACTGTTTTTT.